One sample yielded the 20 T cell receptor beta chains listed below, sequenced in a study of blood T cells in healthy people across ages. Through a sample-barcoded 5' primer and a J-beta primer mix, a second PCR was run for about 6 to 11 cycles. TCRdb re-analysed the 5' RACE reads in MiXCR, keeping a single row per CDR3 protein. The sample shows around 520,000 distinct CDR3 sequences, about 28% of them seen only once. This sample was also put to use in a study of T cells of mothers and their children.

The sample comprised blood. The receptors shown here come from a boy aged 2 to 10 in good health.

The chain recombines TRBV27 with TRBJ2-6, with TRBD1 matching 9 bases. This CDR3 contains 19 residues. The ends lost 3 bases at V and 1 base at J; junction bases unmatched: 10. Germline assignment: CDR1 MNHEY and CDR2 SMNVEV (reference sequence). The CDR3 loop reads CASSFLRTGAGSGANVLTF. CDR3 nucleotide sequence: TGTGCCAGCAGTTTTCTCCGGACAGGGGCGGGGTCTGGGGCCAACGTCCTGACTTTC.

In its sample, this clonotype was seen many times. V is TRBV10-3 and J is TRBJ2-2, with D tentatively TRBD2 (5 bases). This CDR3 region has 15 residues. Germline values: CDR1 ENHRY, CDR2 SYGVKD. V shed 6 bases and J shed 0 bases, with 11 bases lying between them. DNA of the CDR3: TGTGCCATCAGGTCGGGGATTACGAACACCGGGGAGCTGTTTTTT. It is translated as CAIRSGITNTGELFF.

The chain joins TRBV3-1 to TRBJ2-2; 9 bases fit TRBD2. The CDR3 spans 16 residues. V dropped 1 base and J dropped 8; count of bases not matched to a gene: 8. Germline CDR1 LGHDT, CDR2 YNNKEL (reference sequence). CDR3 nucleotides: TGTGCCAGCAGCCAAGGCCTAGCGGGGCGGTATGGGGAGCTGTTTTTT. Residues: CASSQGLAGRYGELFF.

This clonotype occurred many times. The chain's CDR3 is CASSLTSGRGETQYF. The CDR3 DNA reads TGTGCCAGCAGCTTAACTAGCGGGAGGGGGGAGACCCAGTACTTC. The J gene is TRBJ2-5, the V gene TRBV7-2; 13 nucleotides align to TRBD2. J was trimmed by 5 bases and V by 2 bases; bases with no gene match: 2. Germline assignment: CDR1 SGHTA and CDR2 FQGNSA. The CDR3 runs to 15 residues. Full variable domain (missing parts from reference TRBV7-2 and TRBJ2-5): GAGVSQSPSNKVTEKGKDVELRCDPISGHTALYWYRQSLGQGLEFLIYFQGNSAPDKSGLPSDRFSAERTGGSVSTLTIQRTQQEDSAVYLCASSLTSGRGETQYFGPGTRLLVL.

The rearrangement links TRBV12-3 or TRBV12-4 to TRBJ2-5; D call uncertain. The J call is doubtful: the DNA matches TRBJ2-1 better. The CDR3 runs 9 residues. CDR3 sequence: CASGREQFF. DNA of the CDR3: TGTGCCAGCGGACGGGAGCAGTTCTTC.

This clonotype was counted between two and nine times. This chain uses TRBV5-1 with TRBJ2-3; perhaps D is TRBD1 or TRBD2 (6 bases each). V lost 0 bases and J 3 bases, leaving 8 bases between the germline ends. The V gene's germline CDR1 is SGHRS and CDR2 YFSETQ. The CDR3 runs to 14 residues. Here the CDR3 reads CASSLGGTTDTQYF. For the CDR3, the DNA is TGCGCCAGCAGCTTGGGCGGGACAACAGATACGCAGTATTTT.

This chain connects TRBV27 to TRBJ2-3; TRBD2 agrees at 7 bases. Germline assignment: CDR1 MNHEY and CDR2 SMNVEV (reference sequence). This CDR3 has 13 amino acids. Trimming cost V 6 bases and J 5 bases; bases outside gene matches: 5. The CDR3 coding sequence is TGTGCCAGCAGGAGTTGGGAGGGAGATACGCAGTATTTT. It yields the protein CASRSWEGDTQYF.

This clonotype turned up a few times. This chain links TRBV3-1 with TRBJ2-1; weak D call: TRBD1 (6 bases). The DNA end is a closer match to TRBJ2-5, so the J assignment may be wrong. The length of the CDR3 is 15 residues. Per the germline V gene, CDR1 is LGHDT and CDR2 is YNNKEL (reference sequence). The chain's CDR3 is CASSQDSGGGETQYF. CDR3 in DNA: TGTGCCAGCAGCCAAGATAGTGGGGGCGGAGAGACCCAGTACTTC.

To note about this clonotype: Since no conserved phenylalanine or tryptophan closes the CDR3, a read error is the likely cause. The genes are TRBV5-1 and TRBJ1-1; D is undetermined. CDR1 is SGHRS, CDR2 YFSETQ, per germline. V was pared by 2 bases and J by 0 bases, with 8 bases between. This CDR3 region has 14 residues. Here the CDR3 DNA reads TGCGCCAGCAGCTTAGGCAATATGAACACTGAAGCTTTCTCT. It codes for CASSLGNMNTEAFS.

Only a few counts were recorded for this clonotype. The chain uses TRBV10-3 and TRBJ1-1, with D unclear. The ends were cut back, 3 bases at V and 0 bases at J, with 5 bases in the middle. This CDR3 is built from 13 residues. Germline assignment: CDR1 ENHRY and CDR2 SYGVKD. Here the CDR3 DNA reads TGTGCCATCAGTGACAGCATGAACACTGAAGCTTTCTTT. Encoded protein: CAISDSMNTEAFF.

V gene TRBV30 combines with J gene TRBJ1-5; D not resolved. The CDR3 totals 14 residues. Trimming removed 0 bases from V and 0 bases from J, with 6 bases in between. Germline values: CDR1 GTSNPN, CDR2 SVGIG (reference sequence). The CDR3: CAWSVGSSNQPQHF. CDR3 coding DNA: TGTGCCTGGAGTGTCGGCAGTAGCAATCAGCCCCAGCATTTT. The whole variable domain, filled in from reference TRBV30 and TRBJ1-5, reads SQTIHQWPATLVQPVGSPLSLECTVEGTSNPNLYWYRQAAGRGLQLLFYSVGIGQISSEVPQNLSASRPQDRQFILSSKKLLLSDSGFYLCAWSVGSSNQPQHFGDGTRLSIL.

The V call is TRBV7-2, the J call TRBJ2-1; 7 nucleotides align to TRBD2. The DNA end is more similar to TRBJ2-7, so the J call may be wrong. This CDR3 has 14 residues. Germline CDR1 is SGHTA and CDR2 is FQGNSA. In DNA, the CDR3 is TGTGCCAGCAGCTCAAAGGCTAGCGGTAGCGAGCAGTACTTC. It translates to CASSSKASGSEQYF.

V is TRBV2 and J is TRBJ1-4; the match to TRBD1 covers 9 bases. The V segment lost 3 bases and the J segment 5 bases; nucleotides outside the gene matches: 1. Germline V lookup: CDR1 SNHLY, CDR2 FYNNEI. CDR3 length: 14 residues. The CDR3 coding sequence is TGTGCCAGCAGTGATGACAGGGGGAATGAAAAACTGTTTTTT. Translated, it gives CASSDDRGNEKLFF.

The sample holds a few counts of this clonotype. This chain links TRBV7-8 with TRBJ2-7, with D uncertain. The CDR3 runs to 14 residues. The V gene lost 5 bases and the J gene lost 2 bases, with 13 bases spanning the gap. CDR1 is SGHVS, CDR2 FQNEAQ, per germline. Written as DNA, the CDR3 is TGTGCCAGCAGCCCCCCCGGTTTCACCTACGAGCAGTACTTC. Translation gives CASSPPGFTYEQYF.

This chain uses TRBV7-6 with TRBJ1-1, with a weak D call TRBD1 (5 bases). The CDR3 consists of 18 residues. Germline V lookup: CDR1 SGHVS, CDR2 FNYEAQ. V dropped 1 base and J dropped 2 bases, with 20 bases sitting between them. The CDR3 bases are TGTGCCAGCAGCTTAGGGCGGGGCAGCCAAAGACCTAACACTGAAGCTTTCTTT. Residues: CASSLGRGSQRPNTEAFF.

V gene TRBV29-1 combines with J gene TRBJ2-5; 10 nucleotides line up with TRBD1. The end of the DNA is better explained by TRBJ2-1, so the J call may be wrong. Germline loops: CDR1 SQVTM, CDR2 ANQGSEA. The CDR3 sequence is 16 residues long. CDR3 coding DNA: TGCAGCGTCTTGGACAGGGGGTCGTATATCGGCAATGAGCAGTTCTTC. Protein product: CSVLDRGSYIGNEQFF.

This clonotype was counted a few times. V usage is TRBV24-1 and J usage is TRBJ2-3; D is unresolved. This CDR3 comprises 14 residues. The germline V gene has CDR1 KGHDR and CDR2 SFDVKD. V gave up 4 bases and J gave up 2 bases, with 9 bases separating them. The CDR3 DNA reads as TGTGCCACCAGTGAATCTGGAATCACAGATACGCAGTATTTT. Its protein product is CATSESGITDTQYF.

The genes are TRBV14 and TRBJ2-7; TRBD2 agrees at 7 bases. The CDR3 has 14 amino acids. Germline lookup yields CDR1 SGHDN and CDR2 FVKESK. V shed 1 base and J 7 bases; nucleotides not matched to a gene: 7. The CDR3 DNA is TGTGCCAGCAGCCAAGGAAGACTAGCTGGGGAGCAGTACTTC. Translated: CASSQGRLAGEQYF.

The chain couples TRBV27 to TRBJ2-7; tentative D call: TRBD1 (5 bases). This CDR3 spans 15 amino acids. V was cut by 3 bases and J by 1 base, with 13 bases left in between. CDR1 and CDR2 (germline): MNHEY, SMNVEV (reference sequence). CDR3 DNA sequence: TGTGCCAGCAGTTTTAAAGGGGTCCCTTCCTACGAGCAGTACTTC. As protein: CASSFKGVPSYEQYF.

The chain has TRBV5-1 and TRBJ1-5, with D perhaps TRBD1 (6 bases). The CDR3 is made up of 12 amino acids. Per germline, CDR1 SGHRS and CDR2 YFSETQ. V gave up 4 bases and J gave up 7 bases, with 9 bases separating them. DNA of the CDR3: TGCGCCAGCAGCCCAGGGGAGCAGCCCCAGCATTTT. Amino acid sequence: CASSPGEQPQHF.